This TCR beta chain was documented in a study of blood T cell repertoires in COVID-19. At the level of the study: The United States, Italy and Spain supplied acute and convalescent COVID-19 samples. The cDNA or gDNA used as material had been derived from T cells, B-cell-depleted T cells, or PBMCs.

The CDR3 consists of 15 residues. Germline CDR1 reads MGHRA; CDR2 reads YSYEKL. V lost 4 bases and J lost 3, with 15 bases in between. Original processing methods: Nucleated cell number was recorded as an estimate derived from reference gene primer amplification. Clones were read by immunoSEQ multiplex PCR, and TCRdb kept only the in-frame ones, dropping some. V and J calls and clone size follow that table, whereas D and trimming were derived from the DNA. The data contain over 150,000 clones, more than 65% of them singletons. The chain uses TRBV4-1 and TRBJ2-5; D is possibly TRBD1 (7 bases). Input material: peripheral blood. The TCR comes from a woman over 75 with active or convalescent COVID-19. CDR3 DNA sequence: TGCGCCAGCAGCCCACAGGGGACTCGGGAAGAGACCCAGTACTTC. Its translation is CASSPQGTREETQYF.